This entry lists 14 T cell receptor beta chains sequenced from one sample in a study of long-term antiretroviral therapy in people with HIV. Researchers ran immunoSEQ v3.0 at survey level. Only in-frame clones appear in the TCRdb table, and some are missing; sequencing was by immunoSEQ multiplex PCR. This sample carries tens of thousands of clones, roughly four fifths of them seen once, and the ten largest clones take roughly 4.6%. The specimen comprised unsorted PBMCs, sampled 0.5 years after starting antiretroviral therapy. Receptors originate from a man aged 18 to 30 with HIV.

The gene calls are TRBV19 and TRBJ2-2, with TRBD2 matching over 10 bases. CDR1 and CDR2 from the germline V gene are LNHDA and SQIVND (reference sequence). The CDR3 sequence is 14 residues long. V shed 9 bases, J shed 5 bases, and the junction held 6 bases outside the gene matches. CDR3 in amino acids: CASPSGGPTGELFF. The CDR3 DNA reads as TGTGCCAGCCCTAGCGGGGGACCAACCGGGGAGCTGTTTTTT.

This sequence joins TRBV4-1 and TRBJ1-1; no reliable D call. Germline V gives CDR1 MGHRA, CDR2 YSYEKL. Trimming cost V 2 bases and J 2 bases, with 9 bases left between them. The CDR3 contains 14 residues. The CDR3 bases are TGCGCCAGCAGCCAATATCCGGGAAACACTGAAGCTTTCTTT. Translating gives CASSQYPGNTEAFF.

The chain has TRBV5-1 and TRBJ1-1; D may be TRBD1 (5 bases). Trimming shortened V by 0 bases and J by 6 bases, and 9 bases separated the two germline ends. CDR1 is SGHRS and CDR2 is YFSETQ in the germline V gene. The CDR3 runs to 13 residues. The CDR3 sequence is CASSLGGAAEAFF. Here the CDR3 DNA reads TGCGCCAGCAGCTTGGGGGGCGCAGCTGAAGCTTTCTTT.

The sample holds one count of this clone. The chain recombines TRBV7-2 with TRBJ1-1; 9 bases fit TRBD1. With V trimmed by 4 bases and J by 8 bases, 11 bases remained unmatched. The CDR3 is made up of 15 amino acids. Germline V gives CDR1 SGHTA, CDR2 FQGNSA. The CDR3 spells CASSSGNRGHNEAFF. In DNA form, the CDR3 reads TGTGCCAGCAGCTCAGGAAACAGGGGGCACAACGAAGCTTTCTTT.

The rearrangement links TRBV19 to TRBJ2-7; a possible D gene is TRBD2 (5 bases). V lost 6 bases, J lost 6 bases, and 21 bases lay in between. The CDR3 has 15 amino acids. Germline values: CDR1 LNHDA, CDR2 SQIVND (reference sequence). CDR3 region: CASSPGLGLLSEQYF. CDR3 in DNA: TGTGCCAGTAGCCCTGGACTGGGCCTCCTCTCCGAGCAGTACTTC.

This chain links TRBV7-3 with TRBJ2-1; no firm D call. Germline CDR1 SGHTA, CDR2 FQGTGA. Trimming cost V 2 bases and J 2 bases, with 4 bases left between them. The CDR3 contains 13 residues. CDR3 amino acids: CASSLAAYNEQFF. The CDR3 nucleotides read TGTGCCAGCAGCTTAGCCGCCTACAATGAGCAGTTCTTC.

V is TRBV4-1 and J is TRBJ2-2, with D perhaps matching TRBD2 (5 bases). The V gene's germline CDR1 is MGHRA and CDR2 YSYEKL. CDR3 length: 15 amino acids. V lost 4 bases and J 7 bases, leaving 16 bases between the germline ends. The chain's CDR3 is CASSRLGNRFGELFF. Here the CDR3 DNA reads TGCGCCAGCAGCCGCCTCGGGAACAGATTCGGGGAGCTGTTTTTT.

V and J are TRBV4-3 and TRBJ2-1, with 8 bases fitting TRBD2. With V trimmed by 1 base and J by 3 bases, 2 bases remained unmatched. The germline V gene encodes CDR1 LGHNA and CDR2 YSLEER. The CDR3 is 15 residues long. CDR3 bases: TGCGCCAGCAGCCAAGTACTAGCGGACTACAATGAGCAGTTCTTC. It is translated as CASSQVLADYNEQFF.

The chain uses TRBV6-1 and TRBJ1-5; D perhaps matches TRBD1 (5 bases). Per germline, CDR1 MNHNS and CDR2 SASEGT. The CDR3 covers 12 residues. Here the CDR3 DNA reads TGTACCTTGGGGGGGGTGACTCAGCCCCAGCATTTT. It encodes CTLGGVTQPQHF.

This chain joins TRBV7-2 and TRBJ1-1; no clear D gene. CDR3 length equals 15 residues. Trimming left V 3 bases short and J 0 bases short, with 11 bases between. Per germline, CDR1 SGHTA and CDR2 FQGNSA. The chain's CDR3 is CASSLQAGLNTEAFF. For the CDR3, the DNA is TGTGCCAGCAGCTTGCAGGCAGGCCTGAACACTGAAGCTTTCTTT. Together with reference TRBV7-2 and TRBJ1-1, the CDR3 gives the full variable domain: GAGVSQSPSNKVTEKGKDVELRCDPISGHTALYWYRQSLGQGLEFLIYFQGNSAPDKSGLPSDRFSAERTGGSVSTLTIQRTQQEDSAVYLCASSLQAGLNTEAFFGQGTRLTVV.

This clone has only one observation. The CDR3 protein is CASTLGREVGNEQFF. The CDR3 DNA follows: TGTGCCAGCACCTTGGGGAGGGAGGTGGGGAATGAGCAGTTCTTC. V gene TRBV7-9 combines with J gene TRBJ2-1; 7 nucleotides align to TRBD2. CDR1 SEHNR and CDR2 FQNEAQ come from the germline V gene (reference sequence). The CDR3 contains 15 residues. Losses at the gene ends were 7 bases for V and 7 bases for J; bases not matched to a gene: 13. The full variable domain, in which reference TRBV7-9 and TRBJ2-1 provide the parts outside the CDR3, is DTGVSQNPRHKITKRGQNVTFRCDPISEHNRLYWYRQTLGQGPEFLTYFQNEAQLEKSRLLSDRFSAERPKGSFSTLEIQRTEQGDSAMYLCASTLGREVGNEQFFGPGTRLTVL.

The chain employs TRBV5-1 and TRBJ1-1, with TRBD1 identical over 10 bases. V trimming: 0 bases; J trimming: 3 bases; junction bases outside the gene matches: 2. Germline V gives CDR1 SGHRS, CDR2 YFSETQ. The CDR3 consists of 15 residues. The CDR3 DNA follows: TGCGCCAGCAGCTTGGAGACAGGGGGCGACACTGAAGCTTTCTTT. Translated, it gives CASSLETGGDTEAFF.

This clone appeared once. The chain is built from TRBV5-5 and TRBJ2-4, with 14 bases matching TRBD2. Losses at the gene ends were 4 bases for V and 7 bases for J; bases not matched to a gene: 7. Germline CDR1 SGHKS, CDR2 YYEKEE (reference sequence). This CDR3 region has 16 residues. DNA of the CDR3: TGTGCCAGCAGCCCGGGACTAGCGGGAGTAACGAACATTCAGTACTTC. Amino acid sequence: CASSPGLAGVTNIQYF.

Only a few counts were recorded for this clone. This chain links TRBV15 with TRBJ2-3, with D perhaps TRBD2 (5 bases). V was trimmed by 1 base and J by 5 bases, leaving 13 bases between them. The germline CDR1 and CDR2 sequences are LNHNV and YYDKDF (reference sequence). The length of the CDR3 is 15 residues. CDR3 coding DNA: TGTGCCACCAGCAGAGGGAACGGGGTGGGAGATACGCAGTATTTT. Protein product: CATSRGNGVGDTQYF. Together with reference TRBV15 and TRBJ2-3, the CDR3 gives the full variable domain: DAMVIQNPRYQVTQFGKPVTLSCSQTLNHNVMYWYQQKSSQAPKLLFHYYDKDFNNEADTPDNFQSRRPNTSFCFLDIRSPGLGDTAMYLCATSRGNGVGDTQYFGPGTRLTVL.